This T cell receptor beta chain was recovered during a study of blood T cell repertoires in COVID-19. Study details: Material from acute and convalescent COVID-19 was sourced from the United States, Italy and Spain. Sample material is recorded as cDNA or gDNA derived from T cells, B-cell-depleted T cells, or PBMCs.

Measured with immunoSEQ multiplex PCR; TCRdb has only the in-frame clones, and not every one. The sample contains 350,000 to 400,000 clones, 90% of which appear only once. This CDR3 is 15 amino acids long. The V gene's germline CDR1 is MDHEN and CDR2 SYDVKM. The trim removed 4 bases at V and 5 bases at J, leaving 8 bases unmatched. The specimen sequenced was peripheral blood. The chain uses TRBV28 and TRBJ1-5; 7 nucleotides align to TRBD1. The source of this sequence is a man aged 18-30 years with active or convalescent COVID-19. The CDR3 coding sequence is TGTGCCAGCAGTTCCCGACAGGGAGGATATCAGCCCCAGCATTTT. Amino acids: CASSSRQGGYQPQHF.